This T cell receptor beta chain comes out of a study of OX40 agonist ivuxolimab in advanced cancers. This clone was seen once. What it binds is unknown. General study findings and limits: Mean expanded clone counts were higher in CD8+ than CD4+ T cells.

Profiled with immunoSEQ multiplex PCR; TCRdb holds only in-frame clones, not every one. The sample shows roughly 86,000 clones, 85% to 90% of them seen only once. Sequences were derived from CD4+ or CD8+ T cells sorted from blood, sampled in a trial of the OX40 agonist ivuxolimab. The sequence came from an adult with an advanced solid tumor such as melanoma, head and neck, liver or kidney cancer.

The CDR3 nucleotides are TGTGCCAGCTCACAAAAACTACAGGGGTATCCCGAATATGGCTACACCTTC. This sequence encodes CASSQKLQGYPEYGYTF. V usage is TRBV18 and J usage is TRBJ1-2, with TRBD1 matching over 7 bases. V shed 4 bases and J 5 bases; nucleotides not matched to a gene: 16. The CDR3 runs 17 residues. Germline lookup yields CDR1 KGHSH and CDR2 LQKENI. Full variable domain (remainder filled in from reference TRBV18 and TRBJ1-2): NAGVMQNPRHLVRRRGQEARLRCSPMKGHSHVYWYRQLPEEGLKFMVYLQKENIIDESGMPKERFSAEFPKEGPSILRIQQVVRGDSAAYFCASSQKLQGYPEYGYTFGSGTRLTVV.